This is a list of T cell receptor beta chains from one sample in a study of T-cell reconstitution after alpha-beta-depleted transplantation in children. TCRdb re-derived calls from the PCR reads in MiXCR, one entry per CDR3 protein. The sample carries fewer than 550,000 distinct CDR3 sequences, over 10% recorded once. The sample here was PBMCs, mostly from graft donor cells, taken 180 days after TCRalphabeta/CD19-depleted stem cell transplant. The receptors were sampled from a female patient aged 2-9 years who had a stem cell transplant for aplastic anemia, so the T cells may come from the graft donor. Both conserved end residues are part of each CDR3. A D gene is named only where the DNA matches it firmly. Rows give clone size only sometimes, using once, few, many, or a class for an expanded clone.

v_call	d_call	j_call	clone_size	cdr3_nt	cdr3_aa
TRBV20-1	TRBD1	TRBJ2-7	-	TGCAGTGCTAGCGGACCCGGGACAGGCTTGGGCGAGCAGTACTTC	CSASGPGTGLGEQYF
TRBV12-3/TRBV12-4	TRBD1	TRBJ1-5	many	TGTGCCAGCAGTTTAGAGGGACAGGGTGGACAGCCCCAGCATTTT	CASSLEGQGGQPQHF
TRBV5-1	-	TRBJ1-5	many	TGCGCCAGCAGCTTGCGAGCGGGGGATCAGCCCCAGCATTTT	CASSLRAGDQPQHF
TRBV6-2/TRBV6-3	TRBD2	TRBJ2-1	-	TGTGCCAGCAGTTACTCATTGTTCGGGACTAGCGGAACCTACAATGAGCAGTTCTTC	CASSYSLFGTSGTYNEQFF
TRBV18	-	TRBJ1-1	-	TGTGCCAGCTCACCCCGTCGGCGAAGCAGTGGATCTTTCTTT	CASSPRRRSSGSFF
TRBV5-6	-	TRBJ2-7	-	TGTGCCAGCAGAGGTCCACCGTCCAACCGCTACGAGCAGTACTTC	CASRGPPSNRYEQYF
TRBV12-3/TRBV12-4	TRBD1	TRBJ2-5	few	TGTGCCAGCAGTTCCGGGACAGGGACGGAGACCCAGTACTTC	CASSSGTGTETQYF
TRBV28	-	TRBJ2-7	many	TGTGCCAGCAGCTTCGCGGGACGGAACACATACGAGCAGTACTTC	CASSFAGRNTYEQYF
TRBV4-3	-	TRBJ2-3	-	TGCGCCAGCAGCCAAGGGGGTGTGGGGTGGGGCACAGATACGCAGTATTTT	CASSQGGVGWGTDTQYF
TRBV12-3/TRBV12-4	-	TRBJ1-1	few	TGTGCCAGCAGAGGGAGTAGGGGTACTGAAGCTTTCTTT	CASRGSRGTEAFF
TRBV28	TRBD1	TRBJ2-7	many	TGTGCCAGCCGCAGATCGGGACAGGGGGTCTACGAGCAGTACTTC	CASRRSGQGVYEQYF
TRBV28	-	TRBJ2-7	-	TGTGCCAGCAGTCCACAGGGCCCCTCCTACGAGCAGTACTTC	CASSPQGPSYEQYF
TRBV7-2	-	TRBJ1-1	-	TGTGCCAGCAGCTTAGCCCTTTTGGTTATGAACACTGAAGCTTTCTTT	CASSLALLVMNTEAFF
TRBV10-3	TRBD1	TRBJ1-6	-	TGTGCCATCAGGGGGGGGACAGAGCCATATAATTCACCCCTCCACTTT	CAIRGGTEPYNSPLHF
TRBV27	-	TRBJ2-5	few	TGTGCCAGCAGCTCGAGTCCCGACGTGAGCCAAGAGACCCAGTACTTC	CASSSSPDVSQETQYF
TRBV7-9	-	TRBJ2-5	-	TGTGCCAGCAGCTCGGGCGGGATGAAAGAGACCCAGTACTTC	CASSSGGMKETQYF
TRBV3-1	TRBD1	TRBJ2-1	-	TGTGCCTCCTGCCAGGACAGGGCGGGGTACAATGAGCAGTTCTTC	CASCQDRAGYNEQFF
TRBV5-1	-	TRBJ2-2	few	TGCGCCAGCTGGGGCGCAGGCACCGGGGAGCTGTTTTTT	CASWGAGTGELFF
TRBV6-5	-	TRBJ2-3	few	TGTGCCAGCAGTTACTGGGTTGAGGCGGATACGCAGTATTTT	CASSYWVEADTQYF
TRBV6-2/TRBV6-3	-	TRBJ1-5	few	TGTGCCAGCAGTTACATTACGGGGGGCATGCAGCCCCAGCATTTT	CASSYITGGMQPQHF
TRBV25-1	-	TRBJ2-7	-	TGTGCCAACAGTAGACAGGCAGGCTACGAGCAGTACTTC	CANSRQAGYEQYF
TRBV18	TRBD2	TRBJ2-5	-	TGTGCCAGCTCACTTGGACTAGCGGGAGTATGGGAGACCCAGTACTTC	CASSLGLAGVWETQYF
TRBV20-1	TRBD1	TRBJ1-5	-	TGCAGTGCTAGAGTGGGACAGCCCAATCAGCCCCAGCATTTT	CSARVGQPNQPQHF
TRBV30	-	TRBJ1-1	-	TGTGCCTTGGCGTCAGGGGAGGCTTTCTTT	CALASGEAFF
TRBV12-3/TRBV12-4	TRBD1	TRBJ1-2	-	TGTGCCAGCAGGGGACAGGGGAAGTATGGCTACACCTTC	CASRGQGKYGYTF
TRBV20-1	-	TRBJ2-3	many	TGCAGTGCTCCCGGGAGTCTGACAGATACGCAGTATTTT	CSAPGSLTDTQYF
TRBV12-3/TRBV12-4	TRBD2	TRBJ2-1	few	TGTGCCAGCAGTTACGCTAGCGGGAGAGGAAACAATGAGCAGTTCTTC	CASSYASGRGNNEQFF
TRBV4-1	-	TRBJ2-2	few	TGCGCCAGCAGCCAAGGGGACCTCTACACCGGGGAGCTGTTTTTT	CASSQGDLYTGELFF
TRBV7-2	TRBD1	TRBJ2-3	-	TGTGCCAGCAGCTCCAGACAGGGGCGGGATACGCAGTATTTT	CASSSRQGRDTQYF
TRBV27	-	TRBJ1-1	-	TGTGCCAGCAGTTTAGGTCAACAGATGAACACTGAAGCTTTCTTT	CASSLGQQMNTEAFF
TRBV11-2	-	TRBJ2-6	few	TGTGCCAGCAGCTTATTAGTTGGTCCTGGGGCCAACGTCCTGACTTTC	CASSLLVGPGANVLTF
TRBV6-2/TRBV6-3	-	TRBJ1-5	few	TGTGCCAGCAGGCATATGGAGTCTCAGCCCCAGCATTTT	CASRHMESQPQHF
TRBV20-1	TRBD1	TRBJ2-7	-	TGCAGTGCTAGGGACCGGGAACAGGGGTGCGAGCAGTACTTC	CSARDREQGCEQYF
TRBV5-6	-	TRBJ2-6	few	TGTGCCAGCAGCTTGAGACCACCTGGGGCCAACGTCCTGACTTTC	CASSLRPPGANVLTF
TRBV30	TRBD2	TRBJ2-1	-	TGTGCCTGGAAGGGGTGGAAAAGCGGGAGGACCAATGAGCAGTTCTTC	CAWKGWKSGRTNEQFF
TRBV12-3/TRBV12-4	TRBD1	TRBJ2-5	many	TGTGCCAGCAGACTAACAGGGGGCGGAGAGACCCAGTACTTC	CASRLTGGGETQYF
TRBV20-1	TRBD1	TRBJ2-5	few	TGCAGTGCTAGAGGGGACAGGGGTGCGGAGACCCAGTACTTC	CSARGDRGAETQYF
TRBV10-1	-	TRBJ2-5	-	TGCGCCAGCAGTGGGGATATTCAAGAGACCCAGTACTTC	CASSGDIQETQYF
TRBV4-3	-	TRBJ1-2	-	TGCGCCAGCAGCCAAGACCCAGTGCTTACTAACTATGGCTACACCTTC	CASSQDPVLTNYGYTF
TRBV6-2/TRBV6-3	-	TRBJ1-5	-	TGTGCCAGCCGAAAGCGGGTCCCGGGCAATCAGCCCCAGCATTTT	CASRKRVPGNQPQHF
TRBV11-2	TRBD2	TRBJ2-3	-	TGTGCCAGCAGCCCAATTTTAGCGGGAGTCAGAGATACGCAGTATTTT	CASSPILAGVRDTQYF
TRBV11-1	TRBD2	TRBJ2-3	few	TGTGCCAGCAGCCTCGGGACTAGCGGGAGGTCAACCGGAGATACGCAGTATTTT	CASSLGTSGRSTGDTQYF
TRBV5-1	-	TRBJ2-5	many	TGCGCCAGCAGCTTGGGCAGTCTTAAGGAGACCCAGTACTTC	CASSLGSLKETQYF
TRBV28	TRBD2	TRBJ2-5	-	TGTGCCAGCAGTATAGCGGGAGGGACAGAGACCCAGTACTTC	CASSIAGGTETQYF
TRBV10-3	-	TRBJ2-1	-	TGTGCCATCTCCCCTGCCCGCTACAATGAGCAGTTCTTC	CAISPARYNEQFF
TRBV20-1	TRBD2	TRBJ2-5	few	TGCAGTGCTAGAGACTTGCCTAGCGGGAGGCGGGAGACCCAGTACTTC	CSARDLPSGRRETQYF
TRBV29-1	TRBD1	TRBJ2-7	-	TGCAGCGTTGTCCCGACAGGGGATACCTACGAGCAGTACTTC	CSVVPTGDTYEQYF
TRBV24-1	-	TRBJ2-2	few	TGTGCCACCAGTGATTTCGGCAGGGCCACCGGGGAGCTGTTTTTT	CATSDFGRATGELFF
TRBV12-3/TRBV12-4	-	TRBJ2-7	-	TGTGCCAGCAGTTTAAATGCCCCCTACGAGCAGTACTTC	CASSLNAPYEQYF
TRBV20-1	TRBD2	TRBJ2-7	few	TGCAGCTCGCGCTCACTAGCGGGAGTAGATGAGCAGTACTTC	CSSRSLAGVDEQYF
TRBV20-1	TRBD2	TRBJ2-1	few	TGCAGTGCTAGAAGCGGTGGACTAGCTCTGGGCAATGAGCAGTTCTTC	CSARSGGLALGNEQFF